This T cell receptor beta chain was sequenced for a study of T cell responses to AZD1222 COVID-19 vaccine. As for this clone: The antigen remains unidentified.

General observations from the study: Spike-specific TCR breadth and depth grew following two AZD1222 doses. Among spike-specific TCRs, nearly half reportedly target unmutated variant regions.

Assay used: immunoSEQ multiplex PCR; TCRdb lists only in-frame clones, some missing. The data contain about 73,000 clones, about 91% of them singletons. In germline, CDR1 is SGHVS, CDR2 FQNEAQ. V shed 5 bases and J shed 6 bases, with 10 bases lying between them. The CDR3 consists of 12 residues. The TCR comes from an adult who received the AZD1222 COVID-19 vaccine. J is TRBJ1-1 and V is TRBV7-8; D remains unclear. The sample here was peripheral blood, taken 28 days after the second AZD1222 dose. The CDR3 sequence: CASSQPAAEAFF. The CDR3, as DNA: TGTGCCAGCAGCCAACCGGCGGCTGAAGCTTTCTTT.